This T cell receptor beta chain was observed in a study of glioma-infiltrating T cells. Study context: About one million peripheral T cells were targeted at about 4.5- to 11-fold coverage. Regarding the study as a whole: A blood CDR3 motif signature was depleted in highly divergent patients.

With regard to this clonotype: Its specificity is not known.

TCR alpha and beta CDR3 regions were amplified from RNA using iRepertoire nested multiplex PCR. TCRdb reprocessed the multiplex PCR reads with MiXCR, giving one entry per CDR3 protein. The sample consists of around 350,000 distinct CDR3 sequences, about two fifths of them appearing once. The sequence was obtained from a human donor with low-grade glioma or glioblastoma, undergoing nonglioma brain surgery, or in good health (not recorded which). Sequences were obtained from glioma tissue, nonneoplastic brain tissue, or PBMCs (not recorded which).

CDR3 nucleotide sequence: TGTGCCAGCAGTAGATACAAGGGCCGGGGCTCTGGGGCCAACGTCCTGACTTTC. Protein: CASSRYKGRGSGANVLTF. The rearrangement joins TRBV28 to TRBJ2-6; TRBD2 might be the D (5 bases). V was clipped by 5 bases and J by 0 bases, with 17 bases between them. Per germline, CDR1 MDHEN and CDR2 SYDVKM. This CDR3 has 18 residues.